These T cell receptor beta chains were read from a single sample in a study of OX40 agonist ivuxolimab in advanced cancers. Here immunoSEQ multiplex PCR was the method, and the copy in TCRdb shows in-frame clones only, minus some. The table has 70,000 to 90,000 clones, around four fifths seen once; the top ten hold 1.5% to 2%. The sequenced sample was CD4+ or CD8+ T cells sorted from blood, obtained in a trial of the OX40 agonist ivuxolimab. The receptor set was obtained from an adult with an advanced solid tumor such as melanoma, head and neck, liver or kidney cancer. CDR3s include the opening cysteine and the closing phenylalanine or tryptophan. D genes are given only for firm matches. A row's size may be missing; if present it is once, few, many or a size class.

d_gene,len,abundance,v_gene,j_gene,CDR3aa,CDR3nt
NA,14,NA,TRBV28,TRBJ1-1,CASSLGGGVTEAFF,TGTGCCAGCAGTTTGGGTGGGGGGGTTACTGAAGCTTTCTTT
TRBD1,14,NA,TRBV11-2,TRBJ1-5,CASSTTGGGQPQHF,TGTGCCAGCAGCACTACAGGGGGCGGTCAGCCCCAGCATTTT
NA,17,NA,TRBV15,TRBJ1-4,CATSRLEGFSQEEKLFF,TGTGCCACCAGTAGACTTGAAGGGTTCTCTCAGGAGGAAAAACTGTTTTTT
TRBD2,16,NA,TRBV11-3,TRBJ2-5,CASSSILAGDEETQYF,TGTGCCAGCAGCTCGATACTAGCGGGGGATGAGGAGACCCAGTACTTC
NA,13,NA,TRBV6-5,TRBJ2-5,CASSPERQETQYF,TGTGCCAGCAGTCCCGAGCGGCAGGAGACCCAGTACTTC
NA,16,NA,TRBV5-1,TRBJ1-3,CASSSTFSSGGNTIYF,TGCGCCAGCAGCTCCACCTTTTCGAGCGGAGGAAACACCATATATTTT
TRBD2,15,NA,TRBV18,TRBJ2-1,CASSPSGGRANEQFF,TGTGCCAGCTCACCCTCCGGCGGGAGGGCCAATGAGCAGTTCTTC
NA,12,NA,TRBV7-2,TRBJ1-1,CASSIQNTEAFF,TGTGCCAGCAGCATCCAGAACACTGAAGCTTTCTTT
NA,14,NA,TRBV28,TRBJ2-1,CASSLGGSRNEQFF,TGTGCCAGCAGTTTAGGAGGGAGCAGGAATGAGCAGTTCTTC
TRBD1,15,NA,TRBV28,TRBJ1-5,CASSLRTGVGQPQHF,TGTGCCAGCAGTTTACGGACAGGGGTGGGTCAGCCCCAGCATTTT
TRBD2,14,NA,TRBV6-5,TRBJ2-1,CASKPGLAFNEQFF,TGTGCCAGCAAACCGGGACTAGCGTTTAATGAGCAGTTCTTC
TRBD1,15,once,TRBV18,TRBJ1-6,CASSPQGQDNSPLHF,TGTGCCAGCTCACCACAAGGACAGGATAATTCACCCCTCCACTTT
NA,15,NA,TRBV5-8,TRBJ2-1,CASSLDLSSYNEQFF,TGTGCCAGCAGCTTGGATCTGAGCTCCTACAATGAGCAGTTCTTC
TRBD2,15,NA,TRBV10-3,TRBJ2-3,CAIRMTSAGGDTQYF,TGTGCCATCAGGATGACTAGCGCGGGGGGAGATACGCAGTATTTT
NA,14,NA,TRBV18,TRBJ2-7,CASSPMGQAYEQYF,TGTGCCAGCTCACCCATGGGGCAGGCCTACGAGCAGTACTTC
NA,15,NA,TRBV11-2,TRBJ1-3,CASSSQGVSGNTIYF,TGTGCCAGCAGCTCACAGGGAGTCTCTGGAAACACCATATATTTT
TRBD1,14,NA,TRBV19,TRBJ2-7,CASSNYRGPGEQYF,TGTGCCAGTAGTAATTACAGGGGGCCGGGAGAGCAGTACTTC
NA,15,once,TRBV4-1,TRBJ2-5,CASSQGSIRQETQYF,TGCGCCAGCAGCCAAGGTTCCATACGTCAAGAGACCCAGTACTTC
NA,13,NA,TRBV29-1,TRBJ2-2,CSVGDKGSGELFF,TGCAGCGTTGGCGATAAAGGATCCGGGGAGCTGTTTTTT
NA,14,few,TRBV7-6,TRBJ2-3,CASSRSRIADTQYF,TGTGCCAGCAGCAGAAGTAGGATCGCAGATACGCAGTATTTT
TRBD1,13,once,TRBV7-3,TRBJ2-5,CASSAGTVATQYF,TGTGCCAGCAGTGCCGGGACAGTGGCGACCCAGTACTTC
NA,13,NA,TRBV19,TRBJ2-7,CASSKARGYEQYF,TGTGCCAGTAGTAAGGCGCGAGGCTACGAGCAGTACTTC
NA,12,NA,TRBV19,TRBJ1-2,CASRFRRYGYTF,TGTGCTTCCCGATTTAGACGGTATGGCTACACCTTC
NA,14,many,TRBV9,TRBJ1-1,CASSVGQGNTEAFF,TGTGCCAGCAGCGTAGGCCAGGGGAACACTGAAGCTTTCTTT
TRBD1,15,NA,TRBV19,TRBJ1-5,CAIGISDRGDQPQHF,TGTGCCATTGGGATATCGGACAGGGGGGATCAGCCCCAGCATTTT
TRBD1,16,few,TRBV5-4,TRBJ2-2,CASSSGTGENTGELFF,TGTGCCAGCAGCTCCGGGACAGGGGAGAACACCGGGGAGCTGTTTTTT
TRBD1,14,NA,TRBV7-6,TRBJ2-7,CASSSDRGNYEQYF,TGTGCCAGCAGCTCCGACAGGGGAAACTACGAGCAGTACTTC
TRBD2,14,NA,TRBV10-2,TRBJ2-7,CASRRVPSGSEQYF,TGCGCCAGCAGACGGGTCCCTAGCGGGAGCGAGCAGTACTTC
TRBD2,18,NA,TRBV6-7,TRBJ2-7,CASRRPNQREGPVYEQYF,TGTGCCAGCAGACGACCGAATCAGCGGGAGGGCCCCGTCTACGAGCAGTACTTC
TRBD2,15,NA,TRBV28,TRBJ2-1,CASSSRTSAGDEQFF,TGTGCCAGCAGTTCGCGGACTAGCGCGGGGGATGAGCAGTTCTTC
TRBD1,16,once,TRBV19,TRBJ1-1,CASSIGIEGAGTEAFF,TGTGCCAGTAGTATTGGGATCGAGGGGGCTGGCACTGAAGCTTTCTTT
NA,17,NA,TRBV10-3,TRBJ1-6,CAISAYGRTEIGAPLHF,TGTGCCATCAGTGCGTATGGAAGGACGGAGATTGGGGCACCCCTCCACTTT
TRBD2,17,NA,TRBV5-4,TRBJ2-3,CASSLDSGGVSTDTQYF,TGTGCCAGCAGCTTAGATAGCGGGGGAGTTAGCACAGATACGCAGTATTTT
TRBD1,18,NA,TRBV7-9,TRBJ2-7,CASSFGELMGQDSYEQYF,TGTGCCAGCAGCTTCGGGGAGTTAATGGGACAGGACTCCTACGAGCAGTACTTC
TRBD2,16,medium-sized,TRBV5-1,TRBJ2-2,CASLKYLAGDGGELFF,TGCGCCAGCCTAAAGTACCTAGCGGGAGACGGCGGGGAGCTGTTTTTT
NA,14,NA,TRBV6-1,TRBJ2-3,CASSGQRSTDTQYF,TGTGCCAGCAGTGGGCAGCGAAGCACAGATACGCAGTATTTT
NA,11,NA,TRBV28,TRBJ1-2,CASGWNYGYTF,TGTGCCAGTGGATGGAACTATGGCTACACCTTC
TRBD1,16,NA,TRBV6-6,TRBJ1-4,CASSSTGWEANEKLFF,TGTGCCAGCAGTTCGACAGGGTGGGAGGCTAATGAAAAACTGTTTTTT
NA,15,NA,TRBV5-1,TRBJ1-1,CASSPAAQSSTEAFF,TGCGCCAGCAGCCCCGCCGCACAGAGTAGCACTGAAGCTTTCTTT
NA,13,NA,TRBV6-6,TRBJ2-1,CASSYSSYNEQFF,TGTGCCAGCAGTTACTCCTCCTACAATGAGCAGTTCTTC
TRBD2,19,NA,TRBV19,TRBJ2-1,CASSGKRGASGSSYNEQFF,TGTGCCAGTAGTGGGAAACGCGGGGCTAGCGGGAGCTCCTACAATGAGCAGTTCTTC